One sample yielded the 17 T cell receptor beta chains listed below, sequenced in a study of shared clonotypes between healthy human individuals. The protocol was immunoSEQ multiplex PCR, while the TCRdb copy is restricted to in-frame clones and leaves out a portion. Of approximately 400,000 clones detected, about 97% appear once; the ten largest clones hold more than 0.3%. The sequenced sample consisted of memory CD8+ T cells sorted from blood. Subset noted: CD45RO+ cells pooled with CCR7-negative TemRA cells. Receptors were obtained from a man aged 25 to 40 in good health.

This clone occurred once. V is TRBV29-1 and J is TRBJ2-5; D is unresolved. Deletions cut 5 bases from V and 1 base from J, with 17 bases between. This CDR3 has 15 residues. Germline CDR1 SQVTM, CDR2 ANQGSEA. CDR3 sequence: CSVRKRGPLQETQYF. The CDR3 DNA sequence: TGCAGCGTTAGAAAACGTGGGCCCCTCCAAGAGACCCAGTACTTC. Based on the CDR3 plus reference TRBV29-1 and TRBJ2-5, the full variable domain is SAVISQKPSRDICQRGTSLTIQCQVDSQVTMMFWYRQQPGQSLTLIATANQGSEATYESGFVIDKFPISRPNLTFSTLTVSNMSPEDSSIYLCSVRKRGPLQETQYFGPGTRLLVL.

The chain links TRBV19 to TRBJ2-1; 10 bases agree with TRBD2. The J segment lost 4 bases and the V segment lost 4 bases, leaving 10 bases of the junction unmatched. Per germline, CDR1 LNHDA and CDR2 SQIVND (reference sequence). The CDR3 has 17 residues. Here the CDR3 reads CASSTPLAGVKYNEQFF. Written as DNA, the CDR3 is TGTGCCAGTAGTACCCCCCTAGCGGGAGTCAAGTACAATGAGCAGTTCTTC.

The J gene is TRBJ2-3, the V gene TRBV5-1; D might be TRBD1 (6 bases). The V end was cut by 4 bases, the J end by 2 bases, with 17 bases between. Per the germline V gene, CDR1 is SGHRS and CDR2 is YFSETQ. CDR3 size: 16 residues. DNA of the CDR3: TGCGCCAGCAGCGCAGACAGGACAGCTCTCACAGATACGCAGTATTTT. Protein product: CASSADRTALTDTQYF.

The chain links TRBV7-6 to TRBJ2-1, with TRBD2 matching 12 bases. The CDR3 covers 14 residues. V lost 5 bases and J lost 10; bases outside the gene matches: 6. Germline values: CDR1 SGHVS, CDR2 FNYEAQ. The CDR3 DNA is TGTGCCAGCAGCCCCGGGACTAGCGGGTCCGAGCAGTTCTTC. This codes for CASSPGTSGSEQFF.

The chain employs TRBV19 and TRBJ2-4, with 7 nucleotides matching TRBD1. Germline V gene lookup returns CDR1 LNHDA and CDR2 SQIVND (reference sequence). Trimming removed 5 bases from V and 0 bases from J; junction bases left unmatched: 10. The CDR3 totals 17 residues. This CDR3 reads CASSEGAWVLAKNIQYF. CDR3 nucleotide sequence: TGTGCCAGTAGTGAGGGGGCGTGGGTCCTAGCCAAAAACATTCAGTACTTC.

Of note for this clone: Other DNA sequences in the sample encode the same CDR3. V and J are TRBV5-1 and TRBJ2-3; the D is unclear. V was trimmed by 0 bases and J by 0 bases, leaving 5 bases between them. Germline V gives CDR1 SGHRS, CDR2 YFSETQ. The CDR3 has 14 residues. This CDR3 reads CASSLGDSTDTQYF. CDR3 in DNA: TGCGCCAGCAGCTTGGGTGACAGCACAGATACGCAGTATTTT.

J is TRBJ2-7 and V is TRBV7-9; 10 bases align to TRBD2. CDR3 length: 15 residues. CDR1 SEHNR and CDR2 FQNEAQ come from the germline V gene (reference sequence). V shed 1 base, J shed 5 bases, and the junction held 5 bases outside the gene matches. This CDR3 reads CASSLGLAGAHEQYF. CDR3 nucleotides: TGTGCCAGCAGCTTAGGGCTAGCGGGAGCCCACGAGCAGTACTTC.

CDR3 sequence (DNA): TGCGCCAGCAGCCAAGGTCTAGCGGTCGCCTACAATGAGCAGTTCTTC. This encodes CASSQGLAVAYNEQFF. The V call is TRBV4-1, the J call TRBJ2-1; TRBD2 aligns across 7 bases. Trimming at V came to 1 base and at J to 2 bases, leaving 5 bases not matched to a gene. Germline V lookup: CDR1 MGHRA, CDR2 YSYEKL. There are 16 residues in the CDR3.

The count of this clone is one. The genes are TRBV27 and TRBJ2-7, with TRBD1 identical over 9 bases. The ends lost 8 bases at V and 2 bases at J; junction bases unmatched: 4. From germline, CDR1 is MNHEY and CDR2 SMNVEV (reference sequence). There are 13 residues in the CDR3. This CDR3 is CASWGQGPYEQYF. CDR3 DNA: TGTGCCAGCTGGGGACAGGGACCCTACGAGCAGTACTTC.

The V call is TRBV6-5, the J call TRBJ2-2; the D gene is possibly TRBD1 (5 bases). CDR1 is MNHEY, CDR2 SVGAGI, per germline. This CDR3 region has 14 residues. Trimming took 1 base from V and 5 from J, leaving 8 bases between them. The CDR3, as DNA: TGTGCCAGCAGTTACTTGACAGCAACCGGGGAGCTGTTTTTT. Its translation: CASSYLTATGELFF.

V and J are TRBV27 and TRBJ2-3; no clear D gene. V was shortened by 4 bases and J by 0 bases, with 8 bases between the two germline ends. Per germline, CDR1 MNHEY and CDR2 SMNVEV (reference sequence). The CDR3 runs 14 residues. The CDR3 region is CASSSVSSTDTQYF. CDR3 in DNA: TGTGCCAGCAGTTCAGTCTCTAGCACAGATACGCAGTATTTT.

The chain couples TRBV7-9 to TRBJ1-1; perhaps TRBD1 as D (5 bases). V dropped 0 bases and J dropped 11 bases, with 7 bases sitting between them. CDR1 and CDR2 from the germline V gene are SEHNR and FQNEAQ (reference sequence). CDR3 length: 11 amino acids. CDR3 nucleotides: TGTGCCAGCAGCTTAGCGGGACGGGCTTTCTTT. It codes for CASSLAGRAFF.

The chain links TRBV5-1 to TRBJ1-2; the D is unclear. Germline V gene sequence: CDR1 SGHRS, CDR2 YFSETQ. Trimming pared 0 bases from V and 2 bases from J, leaving 11 bases between. The CDR3 covers 15 residues. CDR3 protein: CASSLVPERNYGYTF. CDR3 coding DNA: TGCGCCAGCAGCTTGGTTCCAGAGAGGAACTATGGCTACACCTTC.

V and J are TRBV5-1 and TRBJ2-7, with 10 nucleotides matching TRBD2. V lost 5 bases to trimming and J lost 1 base; unmatched junction nucleotides: 9. The CDR3 consists of 16 residues. The germline gives CDR1 SGHRS, CDR2 YFSETQ. CDR3 loop: CASSMGTSEKSYEQYF. CDR3 bases: TGCGCCAGCAGTATGGGGACTAGCGAAAAATCCTACGAGCAGTACTTC.

This clone was seen a single time. The rearrangement uses TRBV7-8 and TRBJ2-3, with 11 bases that match TRBD2. The germline gives CDR1 SGHVS, CDR2 FQNEAQ. The CDR3 spans 16 residues. V dropped 6 bases and J dropped 3; count of bases not matched to a gene: 8. The DNA for the CDR3 is TGTGCCAGCAGGCGGACGACTAGCGGGATAACAGATACGCAGTATTTT. Translated, it gives CASRRTTSGITDTQYF.

The chain links TRBV11-2 to TRBJ2-1; 12 positions match TRBD2. The CDR3 extends over 17 amino acids. Germline-derived CDR1 and CDR2 are SGHAT and FQNNGV. The junction had 8 bases not matched to a gene; V was cut back by 1 base and J by 7 bases. The CDR3 protein is CASSLGRTSGIGNEQFF. The CDR3 nucleotides are TGTGCCAGCAGCTTAGGGCGGACTAGCGGGATCGGAAATGAGCAGTTCTTC. Complete variable domain (other parts from reference TRBV11-2 and TRBJ2-1): EAGVAQSPRYKIIEKRQSVAFWCNPISGHATLYWYQQILGQGPKLLIQFQNNGVVDDSQLPKDRFSAERLKGVDSTLKIQPAKLEDSAVYLCASSLGRTSGIGNEQFFGPGTRLTVL.

This chain links TRBV7-3 with TRBJ1-2; D might be TRBD1 (5 bases). This CDR3 contains 16 residues. Trimming stripped 2 bases from V and 8 bases from J, with 21 bases between. In germline, CDR1 is SGHTA, CDR2 FQGTGA. The CDR3 region is CASSLYGTALGEGYTF. The DNA for the CDR3 is TGTGCCAGCAGCTTATATGGCACAGCCCTAGGGGAAGGCTACACCTTC.